Listed below are T cell receptor beta chains from one sample, sequenced in a study of technical replicates of blood from a handful of donors. TCRdb's copy holds only in-frame clones and misses some; the assay was immunoSEQ multiplex PCR. Altogether over 25,000 clones are present, around 90% being singletons, with the ten largest covering approximately 4.5%. Sequenced input: PBMCs. Receptor source: a human donor in good health. Some clones in this sample may be carry-over from other donors' samples. Each CDR3 is given with its conserved first and last residue. The D gene is left open where the match is weak. Clone size is stated in some rows and not others, as once, few, many or a class when expanded.

V: TRBV5-4
J: TRBJ1-1
D: TRBD1
size: NA
CDR3: CASSRRQGKDTEAFF

V: TRBV10-2
J: TRBJ2-7
D: NA
size: NA
CDR3: CASSGSSYEQYF

V: TRBV6-1
J: TRBJ2-5
D: NA
size: NA
CDR3: CASSEAGAAAQYF

V: TRBV5-1
J: TRBJ2-1
D: TRBD2
size: NA
CDR3: CASSLAGDGDEQFF

V: TRBV25-1
J: TRBJ1-6
D: TRBD1
size: NA
CDR3: CASSGMTGDNSPLHF

V: TRBV2
J: TRBJ2-7
D: TRBD1
size: NA
CDR3: CASSDRGFTGQYF

V: TRBV7-9
J: TRBJ1-1
D: NA
size: NA
CDR3: CASSLATRGAGENTEAFF

V: TRBV25-1
J: TRBJ2-2
D: TRBD1
size: NA
CDR3: CASSDLQGARTGELFF

V: TRBV7-2
J: TRBJ2-1
D: TRBD2
size: NA
CDR3: CASSFGGRGEQFF

V: TRBV19
J: TRBJ2-7
D: NA
size: NA
CDR3: CASSQLLGGEQYF

V: TRBV6-5
J: TRBJ2-2
D: NA
size: once
CDR3: CASRGTGELFF

V: TRBV25-1
J: TRBJ1-2
D: TRBD1
size: once
CDR3: CASSESSGQGLFGYTF

V: TRBV6-6
J: TRBJ2-1
D: TRBD2
size: NA
CDR3: CASRALGGGYNEQFF

V: TRBV7-2
J: TRBJ2-1
D: TRBD2
size: NA
CDR3: CASSLVERLAGGYNEQFF

V: TRBV13
J: TRBJ2-7
D: NA
size: NA
CDR3: CASSRGGGIYYEQYF

V: TRBV5-1
J: TRBJ2-7
D: NA
size: NA
CDR3: CASSPLTGQDGEQYF

V: TRBV4-1
J: TRBJ2-1
D: NA
size: NA
CDR3: CASSQDPVREQFF

V: TRBV5-1
J: TRBJ2-1
D: TRBD2
size: NA
CDR3: CASSFERGEYNEQFF

V: TRBV11-2
J: TRBJ1-2
D: TRBD1
size: NA
CDR3: CASSLDRGQGSGYTF

V: TRBV29-1
J: TRBJ1-1
D: NA
size: NA
CDR3: CSVDAVGTEAFF

V: TRBV7-8
J: TRBJ1-5
D: NA
size: once
CDR3: CASSRSNSNQPQHF

V: TRBV9
J: TRBJ1-2
D: TRBD1
size: NA
CDR3: CASSVGDRGPRGYTF

V: TRBV12-5
J: TRBJ2-5
D: TRBD2
size: NA
CDR3: CASGLRGEETQYF

V: TRBV30
J: TRBJ1-6
D: TRBD1
size: NA
CDR3: CAWGGQGVLTLHF

V: TRBV30
J: TRBJ1-4
D: TRBD1
size: NA
CDR3: CAWSVPGQGGAEKLFF

V: TRBV5-6
J: TRBJ2-3
D: NA
size: NA
CDR3: CASSRLAYLTDTQYF

V: TRBV5-6
J: TRBJ2-1
D: NA
size: NA
CDR3: CASSLRRNYNEQFF

V: TRBV27
J: TRBJ2-2
D: TRBD2
size: NA
CDR3: CASGQYIGRWMREGDTGELFF

V: TRBV5-1
J: TRBJ2-2
D: NA
size: NA
CDR3: CASRQDANTGELFF

V: TRBV7-9
J: TRBJ2-7
D: NA
size: NA
CDR3: CASSLAGASEVDEQYF

V: TRBV7-9
J: TRBJ1-1
D: NA
size: NA
CDR3: CASSFGDRNTEAFF

V: TRBV7-2
J: TRBJ1-5
D: NA
size: NA
CDR3: CASSTQSNQPQHF

V: TRBV4-1
J: TRBJ2-1
D: TRBD2
size: NA
CDR3: CASSRVAGGANEQFF

V: TRBV6-5
J: TRBJ1-1
D: TRBD1
size: NA
CDR3: CASSPRGRFAFF

V: TRBV6-1
J: TRBJ1-6
D: NA
size: NA
CDR3: CASSEAPGYSPLHF

V: TRBV19
J: TRBJ2-7
D: NA
size: NA
CDR3: CASSIAVAGLWEQYF

V: TRBV5-1
J: TRBJ2-7
D: NA
size: NA
CDR3: CASRPDAITGYEQYF

V: TRBV6-5
J: TRBJ2-1
D: NA
size: NA
CDR3: CASSYSLTAPYNEQFF

V: TRBV27
J: TRBJ1-6
D: NA
size: few
CDR3: CASSLAQNNSPLHF

V: TRBV6-5
J: TRBJ2-4
D: NA
size: NA
CDR3: CASSYSGGPGKNIQYF

V: TRBV27
J: TRBJ2-7
D: TRBD2
size: NA
CDR3: CASSPEAGDFYEQYF

V: TRBV7-3
J: TRBJ1-2
D: NA
size: NA
CDR3: CASSLNVGSGYTF

V: TRBV7-2
J: TRBJ1-5
D: TRBD1
size: NA
CDR3: CASRSGTGNQPQHF

V: TRBV9
J: TRBJ2-7
D: NA
size: few
CDR3: CASSAQGVTIHEQYF

V: TRBV6-6
J: TRBJ2-1
D: TRBD1
size: NA
CDR3: CASSYTRQGNEQFF

V: TRBV5-1
J: TRBJ1-1
D: NA
size: NA
CDR3: CASSLGRRPEATEAFF

V: TRBV2
J: TRBJ1-6
D: NA
size: NA
CDR3: CASKYRDLNNSPLHF

V: TRBV29-1
J: TRBJ2-3
D: TRBD1
size: few
CDR3: CSARTGFTDTQYF

V: TRBV6-1
J: TRBJ2-1
D: NA
size: NA
CDR3: CASSAEGGEQFF

V: TRBV5-1
J: TRBJ2-7
D: NA
size: NA
CDR3: CASSPNTGNSYEQYF

V: TRBV29-1
J: TRBJ2-1
D: TRBD2
size: NA
CDR3: CSVVFAGVPHEQFF

V: TRBV5-4
J: TRBJ2-1
D: TRBD2
size: NA
CDR3: CASGRGGASSSYNEQFF

V: TRBV5-6
J: TRBJ1-5
D: NA
size: NA
CDR3: CASSNRGFSNQPQHF

V: TRBV4-1
J: TRBJ2-5
D: TRBD2
size: NA
CDR3: CASSRGERGGLGETQYF

V: TRBV4-3
J: TRBJ2-5
D: TRBD1
size: NA
CDR3: CASSQDPQGAWETQYF

V: TRBV6-1
J: TRBJ2-2
D: NA
size: NA
CDR3: CASSERPGDHTGELFF

V: TRBV9
J: TRBJ2-7
D: NA
size: NA
CDR3: CASSPRRDSYYEQYF

V: TRBV29-1
J: TRBJ2-1
D: TRBD2
size: NA
CDR3: CSGSTSGNEQFF

V: TRBV9
J: TRBJ2-7
D: TRBD2
size: NA
CDR3: CASSPRLAGHEQYF

V: TRBV18
J: TRBJ2-7
D: TRBD1
size: NA
CDR3: CASSRKNRGDVNEQYF